The 23 T cell receptor beta chains presented below share a single source sample, sequenced in a study of a mutant IDH1 vaccine in newly diagnosed glioma. These receptors' targets are unknown. The assay was immunoSEQ multiplex PCR, and TCRdb's table has in-frame clones only and misses some. This sample has 35,000 or so clones, with just under 85% found just once. Noted time point: week 5, during vaccination. In every dose of vaccine, 300 ug of mutant IDH1 20-mer peptide was given alongside topical imiquimod. Source: PBMCs, taken from a glioma patient whose treatment included an IDH1 peptide vaccine. The source is a man aged 30-40 years with glioma.

The chain is built from TRBV4-3 and TRBJ1-4; D is ambiguous. Germline loops: CDR1 LGHNA, CDR2 YSLEER. The CDR3 runs 17 residues. Trimming left V 1 base short and J 0 bases short, with 12 bases between. The CDR3: CASSQVFGDATNEKLFF. The CDR3 DNA is TGCGCCAGCAGCCAAGTTTTCGGGGATGCAACTAATGAAAAACTGTTTTTT.

V usage is TRBV27 and J usage is TRBJ2-5; 7 bases map to TRBD1. The CDR3 length is 13 residues. CDR1 and CDR2 from the germline V gene are MNHEY and SMNVEV (reference sequence). V dropped 6 bases and J dropped 5; count of bases not matched to a gene: 6. The CDR3 loop reads CASSMTGIETQYF. The CDR3 DNA reads as TGTGCCAGCAGCATGACAGGGATCGAGACCCAGTACTTC.

The chain joins TRBV9 to TRBJ2-7; the D is unclear. V was cut by 1 base and J by 0 bases, with 17 bases left in between. CDR3 length: 17 amino acids. The germline CDR1 and CDR2 sequences are SGDLS and YYNGEE. This CDR3 reads CASSVLEPVLPSYEQYF. The DNA of the CDR3 is TGTGCCAGCAGCGTATTAGAACCGGTTCTTCCCTCCTACGAGCAGTACTTC. The variable domain in full, with the rest retrieved from reference TRBV9 and TRBJ2-7, is DSGVTQTPKHLITATGQRVTLRCSPRSGDLSVYWYQQSLDQGLQFLIQYYNGEERAKGNILERFSAQQFPDLHSELNLSSLELGDSALYFCASSVLEPVLPSYEQYFGPGTRLTVT.

This chain connects TRBV5-1 to TRBJ2-3; 7 bases line up with TRBD2. The J segment lost 2 bases and the V segment lost 4 bases, leaving 13 bases of the junction unmatched. The CDR3 loop spans 17 amino acids. CDR1 is SGHRS and CDR2 is YFSETQ in the germline V gene. The DNA for the CDR3 is TGCGCCAGCAGCCCCTCAGTGGGTAGCGGGTACACAGATACGCAGTATTTT. Its translation: CASSPSVGSGYTDTQYF.

This clone was found once. This chain joins TRBV6-5 and TRBJ1-1; D is perhaps TRBD1 (5 bases). The germline CDR1 and CDR2 sequences are MNHEY and SVGAGI. Deletions cut 4 bases from V and 5 bases from J, with 5 bases between. The CDR3 sequence is 11 residues long. The CDR3 DNA sequence: TGTGCCAGCAGTTGGGGGACTGAAGCTTTCTTT. Protein sequence: CASSWGTEAFF.

The chain links TRBV7-2 to TRBJ2-2; 12 nucleotides line up with TRBD1. This CDR3 has 16 amino acids. Germline CDR1 and CDR2: SGHTA and FQGNSA. With 3 bases clipped from V and 4 bases from J, the junction kept 3 bases outside the gene matches. The CDR3 sequence: CASSLGGQGATGELFF. CDR3 bases: TGTGCCAGCAGCTTGGGGGGACAGGGGGCCACCGGGGAGCTGTTTTTT. Full variable domain (missing parts from reference TRBV7-2 and TRBJ2-2): GAGVSQSPSNKVTEKGKDVELRCDPISGHTALYWYRQSLGQGLEFLIYFQGNSAPDKSGLPSDRFSAERTGGSVSTLTIQRTQQEDSAVYLCASSLGGQGATGELFFGEGSRLTVL.

The rearrangement joins TRBV11-2 to TRBJ2-5; D is possibly TRBD1 (5 bases). V shed 8 bases and J shed 1 base, with 17 bases lying between them. CDR3 length: 15 amino acids. Germline V CDR1 and CDR2: SGHAT, FQNNGV. The CDR3 DNA sequence: TGTGCCAGCTCCACCTCAGGGCTTCCCCAAGAGACCCAGTACTTC. Translation gives CASSTSGLPQETQYF.

The rearrangement joins TRBV19 to TRBJ1-1; D is unresolved. The CDR3 loop spans 13 amino acids. The V and J ends lost 3 bases and 4 bases respectively, with 9 bases between them. The germline V gene encodes CDR1 LNHDA and CDR2 SQIVND (reference sequence). The CDR3 coding sequence is TGTGCCAGTAGTATTCCGGGGATCACTGAAGCTTTCTTT. Its protein is CASSIPGITEAFF.

The chain has TRBV5-5 and TRBJ1-2, with 8 nucleotides matching TRBD1. The length of the CDR3 is 13 residues. The ends lost 3 bases at V and 8 bases at J; junction bases unmatched: 6. Germline CDR1 and CDR2: SGHKS and YYEKEE (reference sequence). This chain's CDR3 is CASSSEQGGGYTF. Written as DNA, the CDR3 is TGTGCCAGCAGCTCCGAACAGGGGGGAGGCTACACCTTC.

This clone showed up just a few times. V usage is TRBV7-2 and J usage is TRBJ1-2; 9 bases line up with TRBD1. The germline CDR1 and CDR2 sequences are SGHTA and FQGNSA. The V segment lost 5 bases and the J segment 8 bases; nucleotides outside the gene matches: 15. The CDR3 sequence is 16 residues long. CDR3 sequence (DNA): TGTGCCAGCAGCCCCACAGGGGGCGGAGAGGGCTTCGGCTACACCTTC. This translates into CASSPTGGGEGFGYTF.

The chain employs TRBV7-7 and TRBJ2-3; unclear D gene. Germline V CDR1 and CDR2: SSHAT, FNYEAQ (reference sequence). The CDR3 totals 13 residues. The V gene lost 1 base and the J gene lost 5 bases, with 7 bases spanning the gap. CDR3 DNA sequence: TGTGCCAGCAGCTTAGGGTCAGGAGATACGCAGTATTTT. Translated: CASSLGSGDTQYF.

V usage is TRBV12-5 and J usage is TRBJ1-5, with D hard to call. V was clipped by 0 bases and J by 0 bases, with 12 bases between them. Germline V gene data show CDR1 as LGHNT and CDR2 as FRNRAP. CDR3 length: 17 amino acids. CDR3 protein: CASGLVPDGDSNQPQHF. CDR3 DNA sequence: TGTGCTAGTGGTTTGGTACCGGACGGTGATAGCAATCAGCCCCAGCATTTT.

This chain joins TRBV30 and TRBJ1-4; TRBD1 is a possible D gene (5 bases). CDR1 GTSNPN and CDR2 SVGIG come from the germline V gene (reference sequence). The length of the CDR3 is 14 residues. V lost 0 bases and J 6 bases, leaving 11 bases between the germline ends. The CDR3 nucleotides are TGTGCCTGGAGTGTGGGGGTAATGCATGAAAAACTGTTTTTT. Amino acids: CAWSVGVMHEKLFF.

The rearrangement joins TRBV7-9 to TRBJ1-1; 8 bases align to TRBD1. Germline V CDR1 and CDR2: SEHNR, FQNEAQ (reference sequence). The ends lost 4 bases at V and 3 bases at J; junction bases unmatched: 10. This CDR3 has 16 amino acids. The CDR3 DNA is TGTGCCAGCAGCTCAAAACCAGGGGGCTGGTACACTGAAGCTTTCTTT. Translated: CASSSKPGGWYTEAFF. The complete variable domain, with remaining parts taken from reference TRBV7-9 and TRBJ1-1, reads DTGVSQNPRHKITKRGQNVTFRCDPISEHNRLYWYRQTLGQGPEFLTYFQNEAQLEKSRLLSDRFSAERPKGSFSTLEIQRTEQGDSAMYLCASSSKPGGWYTEAFFGQGTRLTVV.

This sequence joins TRBV10-3 and TRBJ2-2; 10 bases line up with TRBD2. With V trimmed by 0 bases and J by 0 bases, 4 bases remained unmatched. The CDR3 runs to 18 residues. Germline values: CDR1 ENHRY, CDR2 SYGVKD. CDR3 region: CAISESRTSGPNTGELFF. The DNA of the CDR3 is TGTGCCATCAGTGAGTCGAGGACTAGCGGACCGAACACCGGGGAGCTGTTTTTT.

This chain uses TRBV13 with TRBJ2-7; D call uncertain. Trimming took 0 bases from V and 0 from J, leaving 9 bases between them. The germline gives CDR1 PRHDT, CDR2 FYEKMQ (reference sequence). This CDR3 comprises 15 residues. Here the CDR3 reads CASSLGGGNSYEQYF. The CDR3 nucleotides read TGTGCCAGCAGCTTAGGGGGCGGCAACTCCTACGAGCAGTACTTC.

This chain links TRBV28 with TRBJ2-5; maybe TRBD2 (5 bases). Germline values: CDR1 MDHEN, CDR2 SYDVKM. Trimming shortened V by 5 bases and J by 0 bases, and 16 bases separated the two germline ends. The CDR3 loop spans 16 amino acids. In DNA, the CDR3 is TGTGCCAGCAGTCAATTGGGGAGCTGGTACCAAGAGACCCAGTACTTC. Protein sequence: CASSQLGSWYQETQYF.

The V and J genes are TRBV30 and TRBJ1-5; D not resolved. The germline CDR1 and CDR2 sequences are GTSNPN and SVGIG (reference sequence). The CDR3 is 13 residues long. With 1 base removed from V and 4 bases from J, the gap between germline ends came to 8 bases. DNA for the CDR3: TGTGCCTGGAGTGAAGGGATTAATCAGCCCCAGCATTTT. It specifies CAWSEGINQPQHF.

This clone was detected only a few times. The rearrangement joins TRBV5-1 to TRBJ1-1; no definite D call. CDR1 and CDR2 (germline): SGHRS, YFSETQ. CDR3 length: 15 amino acids. The V and J ends lost 1 base and 2 bases respectively, with 12 bases between them. CDR3 DNA sequence: TGCGCCAGCAGCTTGTCAGGCATCCCCAACACTGAAGCTTTCTTT. It translates to CASSLSGIPNTEAFF.

The gene calls are TRBV30 and TRBJ1-2, with 9 bases identical to TRBD1. CDR3 length equals 16 residues. J was trimmed by 6 bases and V by 0 bases; bases with no gene match: 11. Germline values: CDR1 GTSNPN, CDR2 SVGIG (reference sequence). The DNA for the CDR3 is TGTGCCTGGAGTGTCCTGGCCGGGACAGGGTTCGATGGCTACACCTTC. Amino acids: CAWSVLAGTGFDGYTF.

The J gene is TRBJ2-7, the V gene TRBV9; D is perhaps TRBD2 (7 bases). V dropped 3 bases and J dropped 5 bases, with 18 bases sitting between them. From germline, CDR1 is SGDLS and CDR2 YYNGEE. The CDR3 has 15 amino acids. For the CDR3, the DNA is TGTGCCAGCAGCGAGGGGGGGACCCAGGGGAACGAGCAGTACTTC. Protein sequence: CASSEGGTQGNEQYF.

The J gene is TRBJ2-1, the V gene TRBV14; 9 bases line up with TRBD1. V lost 4 bases to trimming and J lost 8 bases; unmatched junction nucleotides: 3. This CDR3 comprises 13 residues. Germline V gene lookup returns CDR1 SGHDN and CDR2 FVKESK. DNA of the CDR3: TGTGCCAGCAGCCTATACAGGGGGCATGAGCAGTTCTTC. It specifies CASSLYRGHEQFF.

V gene TRBV4-1 combines with J gene TRBJ1-1; possibly TRBD1 for D (5 bases). Germline assignment: CDR1 MGHRA and CDR2 YSYEKL. This CDR3 region has 17 residues. Between the trimmed V and J ends, which lost 2 bases and 2 bases, there was a span of 18 bases. This chain's CDR3 is CASSQIPGGGYNTEAFF. CDR3 in DNA: TGCGCCAGCAGCCAAATCCCGGGGGGAGGATACAACACTGAAGCTTTCTTT.